This TCR beta chain was documented in a study of brain T cells in children with intractable seizures. This table comes from immunoSEQ multiplex PCR, and its TCRdb copy is limited to in-frame clones, with some not included. This sample has approximately 110,000 clones; approximately 94% occur once, and the top ten carry 3.8%. Remarks on this clone: What it binds is unknown.

Sequencing was limited to surgery cases with top T cell transcript signatures in brain tissue. Before surgery, patients took at least one anti-epileptic drug. Looked up from germline, CDR1 is LNHDA and CDR2 is SQIVND (reference sequence). There are 13 residues in the CDR3. J lost 0 bases, V lost 10 bases, and 4 bases had no gene match. General study findings and limits: Pre-surgery blood may have been undersampled, hiding some clones.

The sample here was peripheral blood, taken at surgery. The chain carries TRBV19 and TRBJ1-1; 8 bases align to TRBD1. This receptor was identified in a boy under two years old with hemimegalencephaly and intractable seizures. This chain's CDR3 is CATRQGMNTEAFF. The CDR3 nucleotides read TGTGCCACCAGACAGGGGATGAACACTGAAGCTTTCTTT.